These 32 T cell receptor beta chains originate from one sample sequenced in a study of OX40 agonist ivuxolimab in advanced cancers. Produced via immunoSEQ multiplex PCR; TCRdb's table is partial and in-frame only. The table has almost 85,000 clones, 86% seen once; the top ten hold over 5%. The source was CD4+ or CD8+ T cells sorted from blood, collected in a trial of the OX40 agonist ivuxolimab. Every receptor here comes from an adult with an advanced solid tumor such as melanoma, head and neck, liver or kidney cancer.

The V gene is TRBV27, the J gene TRBJ1-2; unclear D gene. The CDR3 spans 15 residues. In germline, CDR1 is MNHEY, CDR2 SMNVEV (reference sequence). The ends were cut back, 1 base at V and 0 bases at J, with 9 bases in the middle. The CDR3 DNA follows: TGTGCCAGCAGTTTATTCTTTTCCGCTAACTATGGCTACACCTTC. Translating gives CASSLFFSANYGYTF.

Ten or more counts support this clone. The rearrangement uses TRBV6-1 and TRBJ2-7, with TRBD1 as a possible D gene (5 bases). Germline V gene sequence: CDR1 MNHNS, CDR2 SASEGT. This CDR3 is 14 amino acids long. V was shortened by 7 bases and J by 3 bases, with 16 bases between the two germline ends. This chain's CDR3 is CASILRQTSYEQYF. The CDR3, as DNA: TGTGCCAGCATTCTTCGACAGACAAGCTACGAGCAGTACTTC.

This clone was detected only a few times. Here the CDR3 DNA reads TGCAGCGTTTCAATGGGGGGCAATCAGCCCCAGCATTTT. It yields the protein CSVSMGGNQPQHF. The chain employs TRBV29-1 and TRBJ1-5, with TRBD1 as a possible D gene (5 bases). Germline V gives CDR1 SQVTM, CDR2 ANQGSEA. The CDR3 totals 13 residues. V was pared by 5 bases and J by 2 bases, with 10 bases between.

The chain is built from TRBV18 and TRBJ1-3; 7 bases match TRBD1. Germline V gives CDR1 KGHSH, CDR2 LQKENI. This CDR3 region has 15 residues. Trimming cost V 7 bases and J 0 bases; bases outside gene matches: 6. The CDR3 nucleotides are TGTGCCAGCTTGGGACAGAAGGCCTCTGGAAACACCATATATTTT. As protein: CASLGQKASGNTIYF.

This chain joins TRBV2 and TRBJ2-1; the D call may be TRBD1 or TRBD2 (5 bases each). This CDR3 is built from 15 residues. Germline CDR1 and CDR2: SNHLY and FYNNEI. V gave up 6 bases and J gave up 0 bases, with 12 bases separating them. Here the CDR3 DNA reads TGTGCCAGCAGGGGGACGGGGACCTCCTACAATGAGCAGTTCTTC. Translation: CASRGTGTSYNEQFF.

This rearrangement joins TRBV2 to TRBJ1-6; D call uncertain. V gave up 4 bases and J gave up 4 bases, with 11 bases separating them. The CDR3 covers 15 residues. CDR1 and CDR2 (germline): SNHLY, FYNNEI. The chain's CDR3 is CASSGPRSYNSPLHF. The CDR3 region has the DNA TGTGCCAGCAGTGGTCCCAGGAGTTATAATTCACCCCTCCACTTT.

This clone appeared a single time. The gene calls are TRBV4-3 and TRBJ2-5; D gene uncertain. The assigned J gene may be wrong: the sequence end matches TRBJ2-7 better. Germline CDR1 is LGHNA and CDR2 is YSLEER. The CDR3 extends over 17 amino acids. CDR3: CASSQGGMDGLAYEQYF. CDR3 sequence (DNA): TGCGCCAGCAGCCAAGGAGGTATGGACGGTCTAGCCTACGAGCAGTACTTC.

The rearrangement joins TRBV7-3 to TRBJ2-1; the D gene is possibly TRBD2 (6 bases). CDR1 is SGHTA and CDR2 is FQGTGA in the germline V gene. The ends were cut back, 5 bases at V and 9 bases at J, with 20 bases in the middle. The CDR3 covers 15 residues. DNA of the CDR3: TGTGCCAGCAGCCACGGGACTCCTCGGAAGGGTGAGCAGTTCTTC. Amino acids: CASSHGTPRKGEQFF.

This clone was counted once. A much larger clone lies one base from this, so it may be a read error. The sample holds other DNA sequences that translate to the same CDR3. The V and J genes are TRBV7-8 and TRBJ1-3; TRBD1 might be the D (6 bases). Trimming stripped 1 base from V and 0 bases from J, with 10 bases between. Germline V CDR1 and CDR2: SGHVS, FQNEAQ. CDR3 length: 16 amino acids. CDR3 sequence reads: CASSLGGQNSGNTIYF. DNA for the CDR3: TGTGCCAGCAGCTTAGGAGGACAGAACTCTGGAAACACCATATATTTT.

This clone came up a few times. CDR3 protein: CASSQDNDRDNQPQHF. The CDR3 DNA reads as TGCGCCAGCAGCCAAGATAACGACAGGGACAATCAGCCCCAGCATTTT. The rearrangement links TRBV4-1 to TRBJ1-5, with TRBD1 matching 7 bases. This CDR3 comprises 16 residues. V lost 0 bases, J lost 3 bases, and 5 bases stayed unmatched. Germline assignment: CDR1 MGHRA and CDR2 YSYEKL.

V gene TRBV2 combines with J gene TRBJ2-3; D remains unclear. V was trimmed by 1 base and J by 2 bases, leaving 10 bases between them. In germline, CDR1 is SNHLY, CDR2 FYNNEI. There are 15 residues in the CDR3. The CDR3, as DNA: TGTGCCAGCAGTGAAGAACAGATACCCACAGATACGCAGTATTTT. It yields the protein CASSEEQIPTDTQYF.

The rearrangement uses TRBV6-5 and TRBJ2-7, with D tentatively TRBD1 or TRBD2 (5 bases each). CDR3 length equals 13 residues. Germline CDR1 and CDR2: MNHEY and SVGAGI. V lost 11 bases and J lost 7, with 21 bases in between. The CDR3 reads CARFGTGTREQYF. The CDR3 nucleotides are TGTGCCCGCTTCGGGACGGGAACGCGAGAGCAGTACTTC.

This clone was counted a single time. The V and J genes are TRBV5-6 and TRBJ2-1, with 9 bases identical to TRBD2. J was trimmed by 4 bases and V by 4 bases; bases with no gene match: 12. Germline V gives CDR1 SGHDT, CDR2 YYEEEE. The CDR3 loop spans 17 amino acids. DNA for the CDR3: TGTGCCAGCAGCCGTACTTTCCTAGCGGGATCTTACAATGAGCAGTTCTTC. Its translation is CASSRTFLAGSYNEQFF.

The V and J genes are TRBV7-9 and TRBJ1-2; D is unclear. Germline V CDR1 and CDR2: SEHNR, FQNEAQ (reference sequence). The CDR3 totals 15 residues. Trimming pared 2 bases from V and 0 bases from J, leaving 10 bases between. CDR3 sequence (DNA): TGTGCCAGCAGCTTAAAAGGAAGCGCTAACTATGGCTACACCTTC. Encoded protein: CASSLKGSANYGYTF.

V and J are TRBV19 and TRBJ1-5, with D uncertain. Germline V gene lookup returns CDR1 LNHDA and CDR2 SQIVND (reference sequence). This CDR3 region has 17 residues. Trimming took off 4 bases at V and 0 bases at J, with 16 bases between the two ends. CDR3 amino acids: CASSTIPVGYSNQPQHF. The CDR3 DNA reads as TGTGCCAGTAGTACGATACCAGTCGGGTATAGCAATCAGCCCCAGCATTTT.

This sequence joins TRBV4-2 and TRBJ2-1; D might be TRBD1 (6 bases). This CDR3 has 16 amino acids. Germline CDR1 reads LGHNA; CDR2 reads YNFKEQ. V shed 2 bases and J shed 4 bases, with 15 bases lying between them. In DNA, the CDR3 is TGTGCCAGCAGCCAAATACGGGCAGGGGTTTACAATGAGCAGTTCTTC. Residues: CASSQIRAGVYNEQFF.

This chain uses TRBV6-6 with TRBJ1-1; TRBD1 aligns across 7 bases. Germline V gene data show CDR1 as MNHNY and CDR2 as SVGAGI (reference sequence). The V gene end was trimmed by 1 base and the J gene end by 7 bases; junction bases not matched to a gene: 12. This CDR3 has 16 residues. The CDR3 DNA reads as TGTGCCAGCAGTTACTGGGAAGGGGGCGCAAGGGATGAAGCTTTCTTT. Translation gives CASSYWEGGARDEAFF.

The chain employs TRBV20-1 and TRBJ2-1, with D perhaps assigned TRBD1 or TRBD2 (5 bases each). CDR1 DFQATT and CDR2 SNEGSKA come from the germline V gene (reference sequence). The CDR3 is made up of 11 amino acids. The germline V and J ends were trimmed by 3 bases and 7 bases, with 7 bases remaining between them. CDR3 nucleotides: TGCAGTGCTAGTGAGGGGAATGAGCAGTTCTTC. It specifies CSASEGNEQFF.

This clone has just one count. The chain employs TRBV6-5 and TRBJ2-7; 7 nucleotides agree with TRBD1. The junction had 13 bases not matched to a gene; V was cut back by 4 bases and J by 7 bases. Germline V gene data show CDR1 as MNHEY and CDR2 as SVGAGI. The CDR3 is 15 residues long. CDR3 coding DNA: TGTGCCAGCAGTTGGTACTTACAGGGGAAATGGGAGCAGTACTTC. Translating gives CASSWYLQGKWEQYF.

This clone turned up a few times. The chain joins TRBV5-1 to TRBJ1-2; 8 bases fit TRBD1. This CDR3 contains 15 residues. Germline CDR1 reads SGHRS; CDR2 reads YFSETQ. J lost 6 bases, V lost 5 bases, and 12 bases had no gene match. The CDR3 region is CASRPRTGRIDGYTF. The CDR3 DNA sequence: TGCGCCAGCAGACCCCGGACAGGGCGGATCGATGGCTACACCTTC.

The chain carries TRBV27 and TRBJ2-2, with a weak D call TRBD1 (6 bases). Germline-derived CDR1 and CDR2 are MNHEY and SMNVEV (reference sequence). The V end lost 6 bases, the J end lost 5 bases, and 13 bases lay between the germline ends. This CDR3 contains 14 residues. CDR3 sequence: CASSPTGKTGELFF. For the CDR3, the DNA is TGTGCCAGCAGCCCTACAGGGAAAACCGGGGAGCTGTTTTTT.

The chain joins TRBV5-8 to TRBJ1-1; 8 bases map to TRBD1. The germline CDR1 and CDR2 sequences are SGHTS and YDEGEE. V was pared by 2 bases and J by 6 bases, with 9 bases of the junction left unmatched. The CDR3 has 15 amino acids. For the CDR3, the DNA is TGTGCCAGCAGCTTTCTACCGACAGGGGAGGCTGAAGCTTTCTTT. It translates to CASSFLPTGEAEAFF.

This clone is a singleton in its sample. The genes are TRBV4-1 and TRBJ2-6; D remains unclear. The length of the CDR3 is 17 residues. Germline assignment: CDR1 MGHRA and CDR2 YSYEKL. The V end lost 2 bases, the J end lost 1 base, and 12 bases lay between the germline ends. The CDR3 nucleotides are TGCGCCAGCAGCCAAACACCTGGGGTTTCTGGGGCCAACGTCCTGACTTTC. Residues: CASSQTPGVSGANVLTF.

The chain is built from TRBV9 and TRBJ1-6; unclear D gene. CDR1 is SGDLS and CDR2 is YYNGEE in the germline V gene. The CDR3 runs 14 residues. Trimming removed 6 bases from V and 6 bases from J, with 13 bases in between. The CDR3 region is CASNLDAGNSPLHF. Written as DNA, the CDR3 is TGTGCCAGCAACCTCGACGCTGGTAATTCACCCCTCCACTTT.

The chain employs TRBV5-1 and TRBJ1-2, with D maybe TRBD1 (6 bases). V was trimmed by 5 bases and J by 4 bases, leaving 18 bases between them. Germline lookup yields CDR1 SGHRS and CDR2 YFSETQ. The CDR3 has 15 amino acids. In nucleotides, the CDR3 is TGCGCCAGCAGTGGGGACACGGGCCGCATCTATGGCTACACCTTC. It is translated as CASSGDTGRIYGYTF.

The chain uses TRBV2 and TRBJ2-4; the match to TRBD2 covers 7 bases. There are 15 residues in the CDR3. The germline gives CDR1 SNHLY, CDR2 FYNNEI. Trimming at V came to 8 bases and at J to 5 bases, leaving 12 bases not matched to a gene. CDR3 protein: CASGWDRGGENIQYF. For the CDR3, the DNA is TGTGCCAGCGGGTGGGATAGGGGAGGGGAAAACATTCAGTACTTC. Drawing the rest from reference TRBV2 and TRBJ2-4, the complete variable domain is EPEVTQTPSHQVTQMGQEVILRCVPISNHLYFYWYRQILGQKVEFLVSFYNNEISEKSEIFDDQFSVERPDGSNFTLKIRSTKLEDSAMYFCASGWDRGGENIQYFGAGTRLSVL.

The rearrangement joins TRBV7-9 to TRBJ1-3; D is uncertain. The CDR3 is 12 residues long. V was clipped by 3 bases and J by 4 bases, with 4 bases between them. Germline CDR1 reads SEHNR; CDR2 reads FQNEAQ (reference sequence). The CDR3 region has the DNA TGTGCCAGCAGCTTGAGAGGAAACACCATATATTTT. Encoded protein: CASSLRGNTIYF.

The chain uses TRBV6-1 and TRBJ1-2, with TRBD1 matching 8 bases. The CDR3 is 14 residues long. Germline CDR1 and CDR2: MNHNS and SASEGT. J gave up 5 bases and V 7 bases, and 9 bases lay outside the gene matches. CDR3 DNA: TGTGCCAGCACCCATCCGGGGACAGGATATGGCTACACCTTC. Protein sequence: CASTHPGTGYGYTF.

V is TRBV7-2 and J is TRBJ1-4, with D possibly being TRBD1 (5 bases). Trimming took 5 bases from V and 7 from J, leaving 14 bases between them. Germline V gene lookup returns CDR1 SGHTA and CDR2 FQGNSA. There are 14 residues in the CDR3. The CDR3 DNA reads TGTGCCAGCAGCCCGATGGGGGTTTCTGAAAAACTGTTTTTT. Residues: CASSPMGVSEKLFF.

This clone has just a few counts. The J gene is TRBJ1-2, the V gene TRBV19; a possible D gene is TRBD1 (6 bases). Between the trimmed V and J ends, which lost 0 bases and 5 bases, there was a span of 10 bases. In germline, CDR1 is LNHDA, CDR2 SQIVND (reference sequence). The CDR3 runs 14 residues. CDR3 residues: CASSIDGDKYGYTF. The CDR3 nucleotides are TGTGCCAGTAGTATAGATGGGGACAAATATGGCTACACCTTC.

The chain couples TRBV6-1 to TRBJ2-3; TRBD2 agrees at 13 bases. Germline assignment: CDR1 MNHNS and CDR2 SASEGT. The CDR3 covers 15 residues. V trimming: 3 bases; J trimming: 10 bases; junction bases outside the gene matches: 7. The CDR3 coding sequence is TGTGCCAGCAGTGAGACTAGCGGGGGGTTCGGAGCGCAGTATTTT. This codes for CASSETSGGFGAQYF.

The chain recombines TRBV5-1 with TRBJ2-2, with D perhaps TRBD2 (6 bases). CDR3 length: 17 amino acids. The V gene's germline CDR1 is SGHRS and CDR2 YFSETQ. The V and J ends lost 0 bases and 0 bases respectively, with 12 bases between them. CDR3 coding DNA: TGCGCCAGCAGCTTGGGAACGGGACTTTCGAACACCGGGGAGCTGTTTTTT. Translating it yields CASSLGTGLSNTGELFF.